A selection of T cell receptor beta chains follows, all from one sample in a study of blood T cell repertoires in COVID-19. Method: immunoSEQ multiplex PCR; TCRdb's copy keeps in-frame clones and lacks some. In the table there are about 260,000 clones, roughly 80% of which are singletons. The material sequenced was PBMCs or T cells enriched from blood (not recorded which). The receptors here all came from a young man with acute COVID-19. Both conserved end residues are part of each CDR3. D genes are given only for firm matches. Size is omitted from some rows. Given values are once, few, many or a class for expanded clones.

j_call,v_call,d_call,clone_size,cdr3_nt,cdr3_aa
TRBJ1-5,TRBV24-1,TRBD1,.,TGTGCCACCAGTGATCGGACAGGGCCCCATCAGCCCCAGCATTTT,CATSDRTGPHQPQHF
TRBJ1-2,TRBV29-1,.,.,TGCAGCGTTGAAACGCAGGGCGAGCATGGCTACACCTTC,CSVETQGEHGYTF
TRBJ2-1,TRBV19,TRBD2,.,TGTGCCAGTAGGGGGGCTAGCGGGAGGTCAATGGACAATGAGCAGTTCTTC,CASRGASGRSMDNEQFF
TRBJ1-1,TRBV6-5,TRBD1,.,TGTGCCACCACCCGGGACAGGGCTGGGGACACTGAAGCTTTCTTT,CATTRDRAGDTEAFF
TRBJ2-2,TRBV7-9,.,many,TGTGCCAGCAGCTCTTCAGGTGGAAACACCGGGGAGCTGTTTTTT,CASSSSGGNTGELFF
TRBJ2-1,TRBV7-8,.,.,TGTGCCAGCAGAGACTTCTCCTACAATGAGCAGTTCTTC,CASRDFSYNEQFF
TRBJ1-4,TRBV19,.,.,TGTGCCAGTAGTTACAGGTCTACCGAAAAACTGTTTTTT,CASSYRSTEKLFF
TRBJ1-1,TRBV19,.,.,TGTGCCAGTAGCCCAACAGGGTGGGCCACTGAAGCTTTCTTT,CASSPTGWATEAFF
TRBJ1-1,TRBV7-9,.,.,TGTGCCAGCAGCTCTAGCGCTCCTGAAGCTTTCTTT,CASSSSAPEAFF
TRBJ2-2,TRBV28,.,.,TGTGCCAGCAGTTTCTTCGGGAGCACCGGGGAGCTGTTTTTT,CASSFFGSTGELFF
TRBJ2-1,TRBV28,TRBD1,.,TGTGCCAGCAGCCATTGGACCGGGACAGGGGGGATCTACAATGAGCAGTTCTTC,CASSHWTGTGGIYNEQFF
TRBJ1-2,TRBV6-5,TRBD1,once,TGTGCCAGCCAGGGACAGACTAACTATGGCTACACCTTC,CASQGQTNYGYTF
TRBJ2-1,TRBV2,.,.,TGTGCCAGCAGTGAAGATACTCGTGAGCAGTTCTTC,CASSEDTREQFF
TRBJ2-3,TRBV5-1,TRBD1,.,TGTGCCAGCAGCTTGTCCGGACAGGGGTCGGATACGCAGTATTTT,CASSLSGQGSDTQYF
TRBJ2-2,TRBV6-1,TRBD1,few,TGTGCCAGCAGTGAGAGAGCCGGGACAGGAACCACCGGGGAGCTGTTTTTT,CASSERAGTGTTGELFF
TRBJ1-4,TRBV28,.,once,TGTGCCAGCAGTACGTTCGGACGGGGGGGCACTAATGAAAAACTGTTTTTT,CASSTFGRGGTNEKLFF
TRBJ1-1,TRBV18,.,once,TGTGCCAGCTCACCAAACCGGGACATGGGGAACACTGAAGCTTTCTTT,CASSPNRDMGNTEAFF
TRBJ2-3,TRBV6-5,.,.,TGTGCCAGCAGTCGCCGGACTAGCACAGATACGCAGTATTTT,CASSRRTSTDTQYF
TRBJ1-1,TRBV25-1,.,.,TGTGCCAGCAGTGCCTCTTTGTCTCCCCCCACTGAAGCTTTCTTT,CASSASLSPPTEAFF
TRBJ2-3,TRBV4-2,TRBD1,many,TGTGCCAGCAGCCAAGAGGTCGGGACAGGGGCAGATACGCAGTATTTT,CASSQEVGTGADTQYF
TRBJ1-5,TRBV19,.,.,TGTGCCAGTAGTATTAGTAGATTTCCAAACCTTAGCAATCAGCCCCAGCATTTT,CASSISRFPNLSNQPQHF
TRBJ1-4,TRBV28,TRBD1,.,TGTGCCAGCAGTTCGCAGGGGGCTTGGGAAAAACTGTTTTTT,CASSSQGAWEKLFF
TRBJ2-4,TRBV6-2/TRBV6-3,TRBD2,.,TGTGCCAGCAGTTACTCGACCGGGGGGGCCGCTCAGGTCGCCAAAAACATTCAGTACTTC,CASSYSTGGAAQVAKNIQYF
TRBJ1-6,TRBV18,TRBD1,.,TGTGCCAGCTCAGAGGACAGGTTCAATTCACCCCTCCACTTT,CASSEDRFNSPLHF
TRBJ1-5,TRBV11-3,.,.,TGTGCCAGCAGCTCGCTAAGCAATCAGCCCCAGCATTTT,CASSSLSNQPQHF
TRBJ1-5,TRBV18,.,.,TGTGCCAGCTCAGAACAGGGATCAAATCAGCCCCAGCATTTT,CASSEQGSNQPQHF
TRBJ1-2,TRBV6-5,.,.,TGTGCCAGCAGTTTAACGGGACAAAGTGGTGGCTACACCTTC,CASSLTGQSGGYTF
TRBJ1-4,TRBV6-5,.,.,TGTGCCAGCAGTTCCCTCGGGACAACTAATGAAAAACTGTTTTTT,CASSSLGTTNEKLFF
TRBJ1-1,TRBV5-1,.,.,TGTGCCAGCAGCAGGGACACGGGTAACACTGAAGCTTTCTTT,CASSRDTGNTEAFF
TRBJ1-5,TRBV28,.,.,TGTGCCAGCAGCATTGGCCAGCCCCAGCATTTT,CASSIGQPQHF
TRBJ1-1,TRBV14,TRBD1,few,TGTGCCAGCAGCCATGCCTTGATCGGACAGGGTACAAACACTGAAGCTTTCTTT,CASSHALIGQGTNTEAFF
TRBJ2-3,TRBV14,TRBD2,.,TGTGCCAGCAGCCGAGCCGGGACTAGCGGTTATACGCAGTATTTT,CASSRAGTSGYTQYF
TRBJ1-2,TRBV28,TRBD1,.,TGTGCCAGCAAGACAGGGGGCGACTATGGCTACACCTTC,CASKTGGDYGYTF
TRBJ2-1,TRBV5-6,TRBD1,.,TGTGCCAGCAGCTTAGTAGGGGGCATCTACAATGAGCAGTTCTTC,CASSLVGGIYNEQFF
TRBJ2-1,TRBV11-2,.,.,TGTGCCAGCAGCCTAGGCCGCCATCAGGTGGTTTCCTACAATGAGCAGTTCTTC,CASSLGRHQVVSYNEQFF
TRBJ1-6,TRBV7-8,.,.,TGTGCCAGCAGCCCCACTAGCTCCTATAATTCACCCCTCCACTTT,CASSPTSSYNSPLHF
TRBJ2-2,TRBV5-1,TRBD1,once,TGCGCCAGCAGCTTAAACCCGGGACAGGGAAGCACCGGGGAGCTGTTTTTT,CASSLNPGQGSTGELFF
TRBJ1-1,TRBV18,.,.,TGTGCCAGCTCACCTTCACAGAACACTGAAGCTTTCTTT,CASSPSQNTEAFF
TRBJ2-5,TRBV28,.,.,TGTGCCAGCACCCTAGCCCCGGGCCAAGAGACCCAGTACTTC,CASTLAPGQETQYF
TRBJ1-1,TRBV27,.,once,TGTGCCAGCAGTTACCAGGGTGTGGGCACTGAAGCTTTCTTT,CASSYQGVGTEAFF
TRBJ2-2,TRBV11-2,TRBD2,.,TGTGCCAGCAGCAGACCGGGACTAGCTTCCCCCGGGGAGCTGTTTTTT,CASSRPGLASPGELFF
TRBJ2-3,TRBV20-1,TRBD2,.,TGCAGTGCTAGTGTGGGACTAGCGGGACCGGGGGGAGATACGCAGTATTTT,CSASVGLAGPGGDTQYF
TRBJ2-1,TRBV5-4,.,.,TGTGCCAGCAGCAACGACAGGCTAGCGGATAATGAGCAGTTCTTC,CASSNDRLADNEQFF
TRBJ2-3,TRBV20-1,.,.,TGCAGTGCTAGAGAGACAGGAGCGCAGTATTTT,CSARETGAQYF
TRBJ2-1,TRBV12-3/TRBV12-4,TRBD2,.,TGTGCCAGTCGAAGCGGGGGATTGAATGAGCAGTTCTTC,CASRSGGLNEQFF
TRBJ1-4,TRBV28,.,.,TGTGCCAGCAGTTTCTACTCGGCAACTAATGAAAAACTGTTTTTT,CASSFYSATNEKLFF
TRBJ2-1,TRBV6-5,TRBD2,.,TGTGCCAGCAGTTACACTAGCGGGGGGGTATATGAGCAGTTCTTC,CASSYTSGGVYEQFF